This note documents a single T cell receptor (beta chain) sequence. One junction end does not reproduce the germline sequence, and a read error may be involved. This CDR3 has 11 residues. Per the germline V gene, CDR1 is MDHEN and CDR2 is SYDVKM. Original handling: Estimation of nucleated cell counts relied on the amplification of reference gene primers. The method was immunoSEQ multiplex PCR; TCRdb's version includes in-frame clones alone and lacks a portion of them. V and J calls and clone size are copied from that table; D and trimming were computed from the DNA. The sample has some 74,000 clones; 65% to 85% are singletons. These data come from a study of blood T cell repertoires in COVID-19. Study-level information: Material from acute and convalescent COVID-19 was sourced from the United States, Italy and Spain. T cells, B-cell-depleted T cells, or PBMCs provided the cDNA or gDNA that served as material.

Specimen: peripheral blood. This clonotype was obtained from a man in his 70s with active or convalescent COVID-19. The chain carries TRBV28 and TRBJ2-7, with 7 nucleotides matching TRBD1. Written as DNA, the CDR3 is TGTGCCAGCAGTTTAGCTGGACAGGATTTCTTC. Protein product: CASSLAGQDFF.